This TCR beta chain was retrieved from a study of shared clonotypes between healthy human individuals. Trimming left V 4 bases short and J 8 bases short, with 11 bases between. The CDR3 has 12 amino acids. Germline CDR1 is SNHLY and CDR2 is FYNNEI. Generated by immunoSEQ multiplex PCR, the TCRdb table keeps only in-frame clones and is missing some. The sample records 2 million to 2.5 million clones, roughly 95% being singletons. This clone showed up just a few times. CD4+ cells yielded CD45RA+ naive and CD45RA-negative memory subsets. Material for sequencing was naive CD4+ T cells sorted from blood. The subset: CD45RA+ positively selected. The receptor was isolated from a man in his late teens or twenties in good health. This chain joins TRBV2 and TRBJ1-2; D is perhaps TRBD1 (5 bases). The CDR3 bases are TGTGCCAGCAGTGCGCAGGGTCGGGGCTACACCTTC. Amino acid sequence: CASSAQGRGYTF.